The 24 T cell receptor beta chains given below trace back to one sample, sequenced in a study of vaccination effects on CD4 cells after COVID-19. Clones were sequenced by immunoSEQ multiplex PCR, and TCRdb holds only the in-frame ones, with some missing. The sample includes about 60,000 clones, 78% of them seen just once. Before sequencing took place, the ViraFEST assay used viral peptide pools to expand antigen-specific CD4+ T cells. At the end of approximately 10 days of culture, CD4+ T cells were isolated. Participants each got two BNT162b2 or mRNA-1273 vaccine doses. These receptors' targets are unknown. Sample: CD4+ T cells from PBMCs cultured with HCoV-OC43 spike peptides, taken after COVID-19 vaccination. The subset here: HCoV-OC43 spike overlapping peptide pool stimulation. The receptors were gathered from a human donor who received a COVID-19 vaccine.

The chain recombines TRBV5-1 with TRBJ2-5; D not certain. The germline V gene has CDR1 SGHRS and CDR2 YFSETQ. V lost 4 bases, J lost 0 bases, and 4 bases lay in between. The CDR3 runs 12 residues. The CDR3 DNA is TGCGCCAGCAGCCCCAACCAAGAGACCCAGTACTTC. Residues: CASSPNQETQYF.

This clone was found a few times. The gene calls are TRBV10-2 and TRBJ1-2; 8 nucleotides agree with TRBD1. Germline CDR1 WSHSY, CDR2 SAAADI. The CDR3 contains 14 residues. Unmatched junction bases numbered 6, after V lost 8 bases and J lost 1 base. The CDR3: CASQDRERNYGYTF. DNA of the CDR3: TGCGCCAGCCAGGACAGGGAGCGTAACTATGGCTACACCTTC.

The chain carries TRBV18 and TRBJ1-1; D is undetermined. The germline V and J ends were trimmed by 3 bases and 10 bases, with 15 bases remaining between them. The CDR3 totals 13 residues. Germline V lookup: CDR1 KGHSH, CDR2 LQKENI. The CDR3: CASSPKAALIAFF. The CDR3 DNA is TGTGCCAGCTCACCGAAGGCGGCCCTTATAGCTTTCTTT.

This CDR3 is CASSPRTGSPLHF. The CDR3, as DNA: TGTGCCAGCTCACCACGGACTGGCTCACCCCTCCACTTT. The rearrangement links TRBV18 to TRBJ1-6, with no clear D. Germline V CDR1 and CDR2: KGHSH, LQKENI. V was shortened by 1 base and J by 10 bases, with 8 bases between the two germline ends. The CDR3 contains 13 residues.

The V call is TRBV18, the J call TRBJ1-1, with 7 bases lining up with TRBD1. The V and J ends lost 2 bases and 1 base, in that order; junction bases with no gene match: 7. The CDR3 is made up of 16 amino acids. Germline V lookup: CDR1 KGHSH, CDR2 LQKENI. Here the CDR3 DNA reads TGTGCCAGCTCACCATTAGGACAGGCAAGGAACACTGAAGCTTTCTTT. This encodes CASSPLGQARNTEAFF.

The V call is TRBV19, the J call TRBJ1-2; D not resolved. V lost 2 bases and J lost 4, with 11 bases in between. The CDR3 covers 14 residues. Germline V gene lookup returns CDR1 LNHDA and CDR2 SQIVND (reference sequence). For the CDR3, the DNA is TGTGCCAGTAGTATAATCGAACCTGTCTATGGCTACACCTTC. It codes for CASSIIEPVYGYTF.

This clone was counted only a few times. The chain recombines TRBV10-1 with TRBJ2-2; TRBD1 agrees at 8 bases. The germline gives CDR1 WNHNN, CDR2 SYGVQD (reference sequence). This CDR3 is 13 amino acids long. The V gene end was trimmed by 7 bases and the J gene end by 5 bases; junction bases not matched to a gene: 3. The CDR3 coding sequence is TGCGCCAGCACCCAGGGGGCGACCGGGGAGCTGTTTTTT. It yields the protein CASTQGATGELFF.

Only a few counts were recorded for this clone. The chain joins TRBV25-1 to TRBJ1-2; D ambiguous. The germline V and J ends were trimmed by 6 bases and 4 bases, with 12 bases remaining between them. Germline V gene lookup returns CDR1 MGHDK and CDR2 SYGVNS. This CDR3 is 13 amino acids long. In DNA form, the CDR3 reads TGTGCCAGCAGCCCCGCAGGCGGCTATGGCTACACCTTC. Encoded protein: CASSPAGGYGYTF.

Turning to this clone: An end of the junction does not agree with germline; a read error may underlie this. The genes are TRBV6-6 and TRBJ1-4, with D perhaps matching TRBD1 (5 bases). Germline CDR1 reads MNHNY; CDR2 reads SVGAGI (reference sequence). This CDR3 is built from 12 residues. The CDR3 reads CASSYSGQGGIF. DNA of the CDR3: TGTGCCAGCAGTTACTCGGGGCAGGGAGGAATTTTT.

The CDR3 bases are TGTGCCAGCTCACCAGGGGCGGACTATAATTCACCCCTCCACTTT. Its translation is CASSPGADYNSPLHF. V is TRBV18 and J is TRBJ1-6; weak D call: TRBD1 (5 bases). The V end lost 2 bases, the J end lost 3 bases, and 8 bases lay between the germline ends. Germline loops: CDR1 KGHSH, CDR2 LQKENI. The CDR3 is made up of 15 amino acids.

This sequence joins TRBV10-3 and TRBJ1-6, with 7 bases that match TRBD1. CDR1 ENHRY and CDR2 SYGVKD come from the germline V gene. The CDR3 length is 16 residues. Trimming removed 0 bases from V and 7 bases from J; junction bases left unmatched: 6. In DNA form, the CDR3 reads TGTGCCATCAGTGAGTCGTCCAGGGGGTGGAATTCACCCCTCCACTTT. Residues: CAISESSRGWNSPLHF.

The V gene is TRBV11-3, the J gene TRBJ2-1, with TRBD1 matching over 9 bases. The trim removed 1 base at V and 7 bases at J, leaving 11 bases unmatched. The germline CDR1 and CDR2 sequences are SGHNT and YENEEA. This CDR3 is 17 amino acids long. Here the CDR3 reads CASSLGEGTGSGNEQFF. Here the CDR3 DNA reads TGTGCCAGCAGCTTAGGGGAAGGGACAGGGAGTGGAAATGAGCAGTTCTTC.

As DNA, the CDR3 is TGTGCCAGCAGCCACCCGGCGGCACCAGGCCAAAATTCCTACGAGCAGTACGTC. Residues: CASSHPAAPGQNSYEQYV. This chain links TRBV11-2 with TRBJ2-7; D is ambiguous. The CDR3 spans 18 residues. V gave up 5 bases and J gave up 1 base, with 24 bases separating them. Germline-derived CDR1 and CDR2 are SGHAT and FQNNGV.

This clone has just a few counts. The chain carries TRBV6-6 and TRBJ1-2, with TRBD1 as a possible D gene (6 bases). The V end lost 7 bases, the J end lost 2 bases, and 14 bases lay between the germline ends. Germline lookup yields CDR1 MNHNY and CDR2 SVGAGI (reference sequence). This CDR3 contains 14 residues. CDR3 residues: CASTKGQGNYGYTF. CDR3 coding DNA: TGTGCCAGCACTAAGGGCCAGGGGAACTATGGCTACACCTTC.

J is TRBJ1-2 and V is TRBV28; D remains unclear. The V end was cut by 5 bases, the J end by 4 bases, with 17 bases between. The CDR3 has 15 amino acids. The germline V gene has CDR1 MDHEN and CDR2 SYDVKM. CDR3 sequence: CASSPTSSTGYGYTF. Here the CDR3 DNA reads TGTGCCAGCAGTCCCACATCTTCCACCGGCTATGGCTACACCTTC.

This chain links TRBV30 with TRBJ1-2; tentatively, D is TRBD1 (5 bases). Germline CDR1 reads GTSNPN; CDR2 reads SVGIG (reference sequence). This CDR3 has 15 residues. The V gene lost 5 bases and the J gene lost 0 bases, with 16 bases spanning the gap. CDR3 nucleotides: TGTGCCTGGGGGACCGCGGGGATAGCTAACTATGGCTACACCTTC. Protein product: CAWGTAGIANYGYTF.

About this clone itself: The final CDR3 position lacks the conserved phenylalanine or tryptophan, pointing to a likely read error. The DNA is omitted, as the CDR3 cannot be located on it reliably, and the CDR3 follows TCRdb's listing. V is TRBV3-1 (or the pseudogene TRBV3-2) and J is TRBJ2-3; the table's D call, TRBD2, has no DNA check behind it. Germline loops: CDR1 LGHDT, CDR2 YNNKEL (reference sequence). The CDR3 is 14 amino acids in total, end residues counted. The chain's CDR3 is CASSQDPGTSPTAL.

The chain combines TRBV5-1 with TRBJ2-5; TRBD2 matches at 9 bases. Germline assignment: CDR1 SGHRS and CDR2 YFSETQ. CDR3 length: 17 amino acids. V lost 0 bases to trimming and J lost 5 bases; unmatched junction nucleotides: 11. CDR3 nucleotides: TGCGCCAGCAGCTTGGTCTCTAGCGGGGTTCCGGGGGAGACCCAGTACTTC. Protein: CASSLVSSGVPGETQYF.

This chain links TRBV6-5 with TRBJ2-5; D is unclear. CDR3 size: 12 residues. The germline V and J ends were trimmed by 5 bases and 5 bases, with 9 bases remaining between them. The V gene's germline CDR1 is MNHEY and CDR2 SVGAGI. CDR3 DNA sequence: TGTGCCAGCAGTCAAAATGACGAGACCCAGTACTTC. Translated: CASSQNDETQYF.

This clone was observed a single time. The chain links TRBV3-1 (or the pseudogene TRBV3-2) to TRBJ1-1; D gene unclear. Trimming removed 4 bases at V and 11 bases at J, with 23 bases between. The germline CDR1 and CDR2 sequences are LGHDT and YNNKEL (reference sequence). The CDR3 sequence is 15 residues long. CDR3 region: CASSPPLSISSTAFF. In nucleotides, the CDR3 is TGTGCCAGCAGCCCGCCCCTCTCGATAAGCAGTACGGCTTTCTTT.

The V and J genes are TRBV3-1 (or the pseudogene TRBV3-2) and TRBJ2-5, with a weak D call TRBD2 (5 bases). V was pared by 3 bases and J by 4 bases, with 15 bases between. The CDR3 is 15 residues long. Germline V gives CDR1 LGHDT, CDR2 YNNKEL (reference sequence). CDR3 in amino acids: CASSHTTITPETQYF. The CDR3 coding sequence is TGTGCCAGCAGCCACACGACTATCACTCCAGAGACCCAGTACTTC.

The V call is TRBV7-3, the J call TRBJ2-3; 10 nucleotides line up with TRBD2. Unmatched junction bases numbered 1, after V lost 2 bases and J lost 2 bases. Germline CDR1 and CDR2: SGHTA and FQGTGA. CDR3 size: 15 residues. The CDR3 protein is CASSLGLAATDTQYF. CDR3 in DNA: TGTGCCAGCAGCTTAGGACTAGCGGCCACAGATACGCAGTATTTT.

This clone was observed a handful of times. V and J are TRBV6-5 and TRBJ1-1; tentative D call: TRBD1 (6 bases). Trimming removed 6 bases at V and 5 bases at J, with 19 bases between. The CDR3 has 15 residues. Germline V lookup: CDR1 MNHEY, CDR2 SVGAGI. CDR3 nucleotide sequence: TGTGCCAGCAGCCCCTCCGGGACATGGGGGACTGAAGCTTTCTTT. This encodes CASSPSGTWGTEAFF.

The table lists this clone with a few counts. The CDR3 region has the DNA TGTGCCAGCAGCTTCGGTCTACAGGGCCAGCCCCAGCATTTT. This translates into CASSFGLQGQPQHF. The chain employs TRBV7-2 and TRBJ1-5, with TRBD1 as a possible D gene (6 bases). The CDR3 extends over 14 amino acids. Trimming removed 3 bases from V and 7 bases from J, with 13 bases in between. Germline CDR1 and CDR2: SGHTA and FQGNSA. Supplemented by reference TRBV7-2 and TRBJ1-5, the full variable domain reads GAGVSQSPSNKVTEKGKDVELRCDPISGHTALYWYRQSLGQGLEFLIYFQGNSAPDKSGLPSDRFSAERTGGSVSTLTIQRTQQEDSAVYLCASSFGLQGQPQHFGDGTRLSIL.